Shown below are 29 T cell receptor beta chains from a single sample sequenced in a study of blood T cell repertoires in COVID-19 (dated by TCRdb to 2018 to 2020). Libraries were built with the immunoSEQ multiplex PCR assay. Here the immuneACCESS table is served through TCRdb, limited to in-frame sequences with V and J called. Missing clones are a known gap in these copies; in checked studies unresolved V genes cover under half, and the rest lacks a known reason. For this sample the table gives more than 200,000 clones, of which 70% to 90% were detected only once. Together, the top ten hold roughly 3% of the sample. The specimen was peripheral blood. The receptors were sampled from a man in his late teens or twenties with active or convalescent COVID-19.

The V and J genes are TRBV5-1 and TRBJ1-2, with TRBD1 matching over 9 bases. Germline lookup yields CDR1 SGHRS and CDR2 YFSETQ. CDR3 length: 15 residues. Losses at the gene ends were 3 bases for V and 2 bases for J; bases not matched to a gene: 5. In DNA, the CDR3 is TGCGCCAGCAGCTGGGGACAGGGAGCAAACTATGGCTACACCTTC. Its protein is CASSWGQGANYGYTF. The complete variable domain, with remaining parts taken from reference TRBV5-1 and TRBJ1-2, reads KAGVTQTPRYLIKTRGQQVTLSCSPISGHRSVSWYQQTPGQGLQFLFEYFSETQRNKGNFPGRFSGRQFSNSRSEMNVSTLELGDSALYLCASSWGQGANYGYTFGSGTRLTVV.

V and J are TRBV7-9 and TRBJ1-5; the D is unclear. The CDR3 spans 13 residues. V gave up 4 bases and J gave up 8 bases, with 12 bases separating them. Per germline, CDR1 SEHNR and CDR2 FQNEAQ (reference sequence). CDR3 in DNA: TGTGCCAGCAGCTCGGTTCTCCAGGAGCCCCAGCATTTT. Translating gives CASSSVLQEPQHF.

This clone was seen only once. The J gene is TRBJ2-7, the V gene TRBV7-3, with a tentative D call TRBD1 (6 bases). The CDR3 is made up of 13 amino acids. With 5 bases removed from V and 6 bases from J, the gap between germline ends came to 14 bases. CDR1 SGHTA and CDR2 FQGTGA come from the germline V gene. CDR3 coding DNA: TGTGCCAGCAGCCCCGACACAGGGTCCGAGCAGTACTTC. Encoded protein: CASSPDTGSEQYF.

The CDR3 DNA follows: TGTGCCAGCAGTGATGCAGGGACCTACGAGCAGTACTTC. This codes for CASSDAGTYEQYF. The genes are TRBV2 and TRBJ2-7; the D gene is possibly TRBD1 (5 bases). The CDR3 sequence is 13 residues long. Germline V gene data show CDR1 as SNHLY and CDR2 as FYNNEI. The germline V and J ends were trimmed by 3 bases and 2 bases, with 8 bases remaining between them.

The chain has TRBV4-3 and TRBJ2-1, with 10 bases matching TRBD1. Losses at the gene ends were 6 bases for V and 8 bases for J; bases not matched to a gene: 10. This CDR3 comprises 15 residues. CDR1 is LGHNA and CDR2 is YSLEER in the germline V gene. The CDR3 loop reads CASRTGTGVNDEQFF. The CDR3 DNA sequence: TGCGCCAGCAGAACCGGGACAGGGGTTAACGATGAGCAGTTCTTC.

The rearrangement links TRBV19 to TRBJ1-5, with TRBD1 as a possible D gene (5 bases). CDR1 and CDR2 (germline): LNHDA, SQIVND (reference sequence). This CDR3 contains 14 residues. Trimming cost V 3 bases and J 6 bases, with 12 bases left between them. This CDR3 reads CASSMVAGSQPQHF. CDR3 DNA: TGTGCCAGTAGTATGGTTGCAGGGTCTCAGCCCCAGCATTTT.

The V call is TRBV6-2 or TRBV6-3, the J call TRBJ1-5; 8 bases agree with TRBD1. The V gene end was trimmed by 6 bases and the J gene end by 0 bases; junction bases not matched to a gene: 7. This CDR3 is built from 16 residues. Germline V lookup: CDR1 MNHEY, CDR2 SVGEGT. The CDR3 loop is CASSRGQGYSNQPQHF. The CDR3 region has the DNA TGTGCCAGCAGCCGAGGACAGGGATATAGCAATCAGCCCCAGCATTTT.

The J gene is TRBJ2-3, the V gene TRBV10-3; a weak D match, TRBD2 (5 bases). Trimming removed 4 bases from V and 3 bases from J, with 11 bases in between. CDR1 is ENHRY and CDR2 is SYGVKD in the germline V gene. The CDR3 runs to 14 residues. In DNA, the CDR3 is TGTGCCATCAGTGGACGGGGTCAGACAGATACGCAGTATTTT. It encodes CAISGRGQTDTQYF.

The chain combines TRBV3-1 (or the pseudogene TRBV3-2) with TRBJ1-1, with D maybe TRBD1 (6 bases). Germline V gives CDR1 LGHDT, CDR2 YNNKEL (reference sequence). The CDR3 is 14 amino acids. V lost 4 bases to trimming and J lost 4 bases, with 13 bases between them. The CDR3 DNA sequence: TGTGCCAGCAGCCTTACAGGGCATACCACTGAAGCTTTCTTT. Translation: CASSLTGHTTEAFF.

A single count supports this clone. The J gene is TRBJ2-4, the V gene TRBV6-4, with D possibly matching TRBD2 (5 bases). CDR1 is MRHNA, CDR2 SNTAGT, per germline. The CDR3 runs to 13 residues. V gave up 7 bases and J gave up 1 base, with 8 bases separating them. The chain's CDR3 is CASNLAAKNIQYF. The CDR3 DNA reads as TGTGCCAGCAATTTAGCGGCCAAAAACATTCAGTACTTC.

The chain carries TRBV15 and TRBJ1-2; 8 bases match TRBD1. Unmatched junction bases numbered 9, after V lost 0 bases and J lost 6 bases. There are 16 residues in the CDR3. From germline, CDR1 is LNHNV and CDR2 YYDKDF (reference sequence). DNA of the CDR3: TGTGCCACCAGCAGAGATTTGCGACAGGGGCGTAATGGCTACACCTTC. This sequence encodes CATSRDLRQGRNGYTF.

The chain has TRBV28 and TRBJ1-5; D uncertain. Germline V lookup: CDR1 MDHEN, CDR2 SYDVKM. Trimming removed 5 bases at V and 0 bases at J, with 11 bases between. The CDR3 runs to 15 residues. CDR3 DNA sequence: TGTGCCAGCAGTAAACGCGGATATAGCAATCAGCCCCAGCATTTT. Translated, it gives CASSKRGYSNQPQHF.

The chain joins TRBV19 to TRBJ2-2; TRBD1 might be the D (6 bases). Germline lookup yields CDR1 LNHDA and CDR2 SQIVND (reference sequence). V lost 2 bases and J 2 bases, leaving 15 bases between the germline ends. CDR3 length: 17 amino acids. The CDR3 DNA follows: TGTGCCAGTAGTATAAATCACAGGGTCGCAAACACCGGGGAGCTGTTTTTT. Protein sequence: CASSINHRVANTGELFF.

The chain recombines TRBV2 with TRBJ2-1, with D tentatively TRBD1 (5 bases). There are 11 residues in the CDR3. Germline assignment: CDR1 SNHLY and CDR2 FYNNEI. V lost 3 bases to trimming and J lost 15 bases, with 12 bases between them. CDR3 sequence reads: CASSDRLQGFF. The CDR3 bases are TGTGCCAGCAGTGATAGGCTCCAGGGGTTCTTC. Together with reference TRBV2 and TRBJ2-1, the CDR3 gives the full variable domain: EPEVTQTPSHQVTQMGQEVILRCVPISNHLYFYWYRQILGQKVEFLVSFYNNEISEKSEIFDDQFSVERPDGSNFTLKIRSTKLEDSAMYFCASSDRLQGFFGPGTRLTVL.

This clone was seen once. The chain is built from TRBV27 and TRBJ2-1; 9 bases fit TRBD2. J was trimmed by 9 bases and V by 0 bases; bases with no gene match: 6. Germline V CDR1 and CDR2: MNHEY, SMNVEV (reference sequence). CDR3 length: 15 amino acids. CDR3 sequence reads: CASSLSSGGRVEQFF. The CDR3 region has the DNA TGTGCCAGCAGTTTATCTAGCGGGGGTCGGGTTGAGCAGTTCTTC.

This sequence joins TRBV18 and TRBJ2-7, with TRBD1 matching over 9 bases. The ends lost 4 bases at V and 3 bases at J; junction bases unmatched: 1. Germline CDR1 is KGHSH and CDR2 is LQKENI. This CDR3 has 13 amino acids. CDR3 DNA sequence: TGTGCCAGCTCACAGGGACAGGGCTACGAGCAGTACTTC. Amino acids: CASSQGQGYEQYF.

The genes are TRBV7-3 and TRBJ1-1; no firm D call. V was cut by 6 bases and J by 0 bases, with 11 bases left in between. The CDR3 is made up of 14 amino acids. Germline V gene lookup returns CDR1 SGHTA and CDR2 FQGTGA. CDR3 nucleotides: TGTGCCAGCAGGCACCCCGGGGTGAACACTGAAGCTTTCTTT. This codes for CASRHPGVNTEAFF.

The chain couples TRBV5-1 to TRBJ2-1; the match to TRBD1 covers 8 bases. V shed 0 bases and J 7 bases; nucleotides not matched to a gene: 9. The CDR3 has 16 residues. Germline values: CDR1 SGHRS, CDR2 YFSETQ. This chain's CDR3 is CASSLGPETGVNEQFF. The CDR3 DNA reads as TGCGCCAGCAGCTTGGGCCCCGAGACAGGGGTTAATGAGCAGTTCTTC.

V and J are TRBV5-1 and TRBJ2-3, with 8 bases identical to TRBD2. V shed 1 base, J shed 3 bases, and the junction held 4 bases outside the gene matches. In germline, CDR1 is SGHRS, CDR2 YFSETQ. The CDR3 covers 15 residues. This chain's CDR3 is CASSLKAGGTDTQYF. The DNA for the CDR3 is TGCGCCAGCAGCTTGAAGGCGGGAGGAACAGATACGCAGTATTTT.

The chain couples TRBV28 to TRBJ2-7; a weak D match, TRBD1 (6 bases). There are 17 residues in the CDR3. Germline V gives CDR1 MDHEN, CDR2 SYDVKM. V lost 6 bases, J lost 6 bases, and 27 bases lay in between. The CDR3 DNA reads TGTGCCAGCAGCCAAGCGGACAGCCAGTTTTTTTTGTTCGAGCAGTACTTC. As protein: CASSQADSQFFLFEQYF.

This chain uses TRBV2 with TRBJ1-2; D gene unclear. This CDR3 has 14 residues. The germline V and J ends were trimmed by 5 bases and 3 bases, with 13 bases remaining between them. Germline V gene lookup returns CDR1 SNHLY and CDR2 FYNNEI. The CDR3 DNA reads TGTGCCAGCAGTCCCCAGGCAGGATACTATGGCTACACCTTC. Residues: CASSPQAGYYGYTF. Full variable domain (missing parts from reference TRBV2 and TRBJ1-2): EPEVTQTPSHQVTQMGQEVILRCVPISNHLYFYWYRQILGQKVEFLVSFYNNEISEKSEIFDDQFSVERPDGSNFTLKIRSTKLEDSAMYFCASSPQAGYYGYTFGSGTRLTVV.

With regard to this clone: At one boundary the junction diverges from the germline segment, which might be a read error. The chain combines TRBV5-4 with TRBJ1-2; possibly TRBD1 for D (5 bases). Germline V gives CDR1 SGHNT, CDR2 YYREEE (reference sequence). The CDR3 totals 15 residues. In DNA form, the CDR3 reads TGTGCCAGCAGCTTGGCTCAGGGCCCTCACACCGCATTAATATTC. This gives the protein CASSLAQGPHTALIF. The full variable domain, with the rest looked up from reference TRBV5-4 and TRBJ1-2, is ETGVTQSPTHLIKTRGQQVTLRCSSQSGHNTVSWYQQALGQGPQFIFQYYREEENGRGNFPPRFSGLQFPNYSSELNVNALELDDSALYLCASSLAQGPHTALIFGSGTRLTVV.

CDR3 region: CASSYSFLINYGYTF. CDR3 bases: TGTGCCAGCAGTTACTCATTTTTAATAAACTATGGCTACACCTTC. This chain uses TRBV6-5 with TRBJ1-2; D not resolved. The CDR3 totals 15 residues. Deletions cut 0 bases from V and 2 bases from J, with 10 bases between. From germline, CDR1 is MNHEY and CDR2 SVGAGI.

In this sample, this clone turned up once. V is TRBV9 and J is TRBJ2-3; D uncertain. The V gene lost 2 bases and the J gene lost 6 bases, with 10 bases spanning the gap. The CDR3 spans 13 residues. Germline V gene data show CDR1 as SGDLS and CDR2 as YYNGEE. For the CDR3, the DNA is TGTGCCAGCAGCGTCTCCCTTCCGGATACGCAGTATTTT. Translating it yields CASSVSLPDTQYF.

This chain joins TRBV19 and TRBJ1-5; D is undetermined. Germline lookup yields CDR1 LNHDA and CDR2 SQIVND (reference sequence). The CDR3 is made up of 14 amino acids. V lost 1 base to trimming and J lost 3 bases, with 7 bases between them. The CDR3 DNA sequence: TGTGCCAGTAGTATAGGGGCTAACAATCAGCCCCAGCATTTT. This sequence encodes CASSIGANNQPQHF.

The V and J genes are TRBV5-4 and TRBJ2-3; no clear D gene. Trimming removed 4 bases at V and 3 bases at J, with 9 bases between. The CDR3 is 13 amino acids. The germline gives CDR1 SGHNT, CDR2 YYREEE (reference sequence). The CDR3 is CASSLEITDTQYF. The CDR3 nucleotides read TGTGCCAGCAGCCTAGAAATAACAGATACGCAGTATTTT.

The V gene is TRBV6-2 or TRBV6-3, the J gene TRBJ1-1; no reliable D call. The V and J ends lost 5 bases and 1 base respectively, with 8 bases between them. Germline CDR1 reads MNHEY; CDR2 reads SVGEGT. The CDR3 extends over 13 amino acids. The CDR3 DNA follows: TGTGCCAGCAGTCCCCCGGGGAACACTGAAGCTTTCTTT. Translated: CASSPPGNTEAFF.

The CDR3 region is CASRVGLSPLHF. The CDR3 nucleotides are TGTGCCAGCAGAGTCGGGTTATCACCCCTCCACTTT. V usage is TRBV5-6 and J usage is TRBJ1-6; D uncertain. CDR3 length: 12 residues. Germline V lookup: CDR1 SGHDT, CDR2 YYEEEE. V shed 5 bases and J shed 10 bases, with 10 bases lying between them.

The V call is TRBV7-3, the J call TRBJ2-1, with 10 positions matching TRBD2. The CDR3 is 14 amino acids. V dropped 4 bases and J dropped 6; count of bases not matched to a gene: 3. From germline, CDR1 is SGHTA and CDR2 FQGTGA. The CDR3 DNA is TGTGCCAGCAGCTCCTTAGCGGGAGGCAATGAGCAGTTCTTC. Protein sequence: CASSSLAGGNEQFF.